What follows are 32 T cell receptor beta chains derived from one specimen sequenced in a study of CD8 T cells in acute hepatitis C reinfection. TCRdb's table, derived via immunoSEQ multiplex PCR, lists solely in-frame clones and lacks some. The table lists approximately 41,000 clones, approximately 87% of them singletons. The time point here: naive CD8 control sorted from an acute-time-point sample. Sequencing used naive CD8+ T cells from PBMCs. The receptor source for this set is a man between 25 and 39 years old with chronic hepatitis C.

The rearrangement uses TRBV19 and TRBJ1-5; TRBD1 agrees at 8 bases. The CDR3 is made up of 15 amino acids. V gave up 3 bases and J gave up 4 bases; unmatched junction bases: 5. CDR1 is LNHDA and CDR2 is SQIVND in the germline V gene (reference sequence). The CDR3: CASSIRWTGNQPQHF. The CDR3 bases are TGTGCCAGTAGTATTCGCTGGACAGGGAATCAGCCCCAGCATTTT.

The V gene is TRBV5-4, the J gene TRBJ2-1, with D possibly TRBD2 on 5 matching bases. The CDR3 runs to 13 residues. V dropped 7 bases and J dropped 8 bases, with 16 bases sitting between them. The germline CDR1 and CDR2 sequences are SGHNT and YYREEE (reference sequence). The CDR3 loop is CASQDFSSDEQFF. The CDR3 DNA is TGTGCCAGCCAGGACTTTAGCTCCGATGAGCAGTTCTTC.

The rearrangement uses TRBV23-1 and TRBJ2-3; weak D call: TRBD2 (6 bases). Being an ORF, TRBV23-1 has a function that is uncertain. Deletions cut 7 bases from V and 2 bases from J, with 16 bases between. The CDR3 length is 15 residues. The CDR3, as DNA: TGCGCCAGCATCCGTCCTAGCGACGACACAGATACGCAGTATTTT. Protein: CASIRPSDDTDTQYF.

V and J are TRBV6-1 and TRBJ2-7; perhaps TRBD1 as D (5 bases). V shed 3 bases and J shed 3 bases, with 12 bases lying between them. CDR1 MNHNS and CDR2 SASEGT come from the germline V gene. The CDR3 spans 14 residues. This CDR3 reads CASSDPPDNYEQYF. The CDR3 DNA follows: TGTGCCAGCAGTGACCCCCCGGACAACTACGAGCAGTACTTC.

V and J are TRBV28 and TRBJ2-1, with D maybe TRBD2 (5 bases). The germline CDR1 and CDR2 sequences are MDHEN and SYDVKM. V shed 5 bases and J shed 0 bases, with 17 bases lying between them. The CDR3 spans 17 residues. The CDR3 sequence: CASSLPVEDFSYNEQFF. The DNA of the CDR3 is TGTGCCAGCAGTCTACCCGTTGAGGACTTCTCCTACAATGAGCAGTTCTTC.

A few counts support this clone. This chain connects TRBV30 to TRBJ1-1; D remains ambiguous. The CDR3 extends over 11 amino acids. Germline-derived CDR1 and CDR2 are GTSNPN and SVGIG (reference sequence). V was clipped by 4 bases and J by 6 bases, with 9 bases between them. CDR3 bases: TGTGCCTGGACGTCGATTGCTGAAGCTTTCTTT. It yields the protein CAWTSIAEAFF.

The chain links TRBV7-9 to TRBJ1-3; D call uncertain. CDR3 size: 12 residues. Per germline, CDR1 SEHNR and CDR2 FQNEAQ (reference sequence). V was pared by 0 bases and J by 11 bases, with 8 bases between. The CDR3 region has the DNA TGTGCCAGCAGCTTAGCACCTTTCTCCATATATTTT. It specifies CASSLAPFSIYF. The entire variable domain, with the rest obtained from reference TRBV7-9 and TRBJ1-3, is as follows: DTGVSQNPRHKITKRGQNVTFRCDPISEHNRLYWYRQTLGQGPEFLTYFQNEAQLEKSRLLSDRFSAERPKGSFSTLEIQRTEQGDSAMYLCASSLAPFSIYFGEGSWLTVV.

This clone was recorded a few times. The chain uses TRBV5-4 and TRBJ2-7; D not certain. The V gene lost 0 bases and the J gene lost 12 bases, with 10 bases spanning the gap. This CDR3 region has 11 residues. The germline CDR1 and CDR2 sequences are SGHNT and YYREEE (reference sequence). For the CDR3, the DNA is TGTGCCAGCAGCTTGGGTGCGGACCTGTACTTC. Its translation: CASSLGADLYF. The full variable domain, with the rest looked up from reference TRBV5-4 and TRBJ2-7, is ETGVTQSPTHLIKTRGQQVTLRCSSQSGHNTVSWYQQALGQGPQFIFQYYREEENGRGNFPPRFSGLQFPNYSSELNVNALELDDSALYLCASSLGADLYFGPGTRLTVT.

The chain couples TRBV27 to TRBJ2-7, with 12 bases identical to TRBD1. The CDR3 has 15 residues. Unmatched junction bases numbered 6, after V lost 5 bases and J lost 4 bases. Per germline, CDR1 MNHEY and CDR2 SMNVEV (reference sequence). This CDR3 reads CASSIGTGGRYEQYF. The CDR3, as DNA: TGTGCCAGCAGTATTGGGACAGGGGGCCGATACGAGCAGTACTTC.

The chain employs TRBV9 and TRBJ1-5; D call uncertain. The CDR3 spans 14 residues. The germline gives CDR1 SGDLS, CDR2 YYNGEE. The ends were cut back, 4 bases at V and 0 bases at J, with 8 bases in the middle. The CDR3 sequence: CASSSGVSNQPQHF. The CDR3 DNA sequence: TGTGCCAGCAGCTCCGGGGTTAGCAATCAGCCCCAGCATTTT.

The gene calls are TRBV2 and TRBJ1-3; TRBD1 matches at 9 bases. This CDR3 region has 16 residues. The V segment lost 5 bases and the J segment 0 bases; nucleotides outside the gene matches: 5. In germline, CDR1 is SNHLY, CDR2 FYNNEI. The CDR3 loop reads CASSRQGEYSGNTIYF. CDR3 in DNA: TGTGCCAGCAGTAGACAGGGGGAGTACTCTGGAAACACCATATATTTT.

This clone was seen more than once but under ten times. CDR3 sequence reads: CASSQAVRGPGPYGYTF. CDR3 nucleotides: TGCGCCAGCAGCCAAGCGGTAAGGGGCCCGGGACCCTATGGCTACACCTTC. The V and J genes are TRBV4-3 and TRBJ1-2, with TRBD1 as a possible D gene (5 bases). V lost 1 base and J lost 4, with 19 bases in between. This CDR3 has 17 amino acids. In germline, CDR1 is LGHNA, CDR2 YSLEER.

CDR3: CAWTLPGIPGYNEQFF. In nucleotides, the CDR3 is TGTGCCTGGACCCTGCCTGGGATCCCGGGCTACAATGAGCAGTTCTTC. The chain combines TRBV30 with TRBJ2-1, with D unclear. The ends were cut back, 4 bases at V and 3 bases at J, with 19 bases in the middle. The CDR3 is 16 amino acids. Germline-derived CDR1 and CDR2 are GTSNPN and SVGIG (reference sequence).

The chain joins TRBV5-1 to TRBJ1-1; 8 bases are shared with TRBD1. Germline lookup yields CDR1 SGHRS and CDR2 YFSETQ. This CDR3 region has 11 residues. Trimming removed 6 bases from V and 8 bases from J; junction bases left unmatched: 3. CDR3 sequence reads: CASIRDREAFF. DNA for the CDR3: TGCGCCAGCATTAGGGACAGGGAAGCTTTCTTT.

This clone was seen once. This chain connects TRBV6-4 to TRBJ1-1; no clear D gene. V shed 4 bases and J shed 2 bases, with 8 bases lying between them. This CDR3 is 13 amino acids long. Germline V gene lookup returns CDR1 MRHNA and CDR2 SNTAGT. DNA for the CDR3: TGTGCCAGCAGTGTGGCACCTAACACTGAAGCTTTCTTT. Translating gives CASSVAPNTEAFF.

DNA of the CDR3: TGCGCCATCACTCGCTGGTTGGATTTGATTGACCCCCTCGGCACCGGGGAGCTGTTTTTT. This codes for CAITRWLDLIDPLGTGELFF. This chain connects TRBV10-1 to TRBJ2-2; the D is unclear. In germline, CDR1 is WNHNN, CDR2 SYGVQD (reference sequence). V dropped 10 bases and J dropped 4 bases, with 34 bases sitting between them. The CDR3 is 20 amino acids.

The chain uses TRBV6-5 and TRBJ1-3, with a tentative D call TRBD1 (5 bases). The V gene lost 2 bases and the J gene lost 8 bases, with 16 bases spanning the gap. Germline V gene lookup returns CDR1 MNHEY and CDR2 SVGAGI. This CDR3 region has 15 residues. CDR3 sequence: CASSYLAGAGDTIYF. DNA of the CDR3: TGTGCCAGCAGTTACCTCGCCGGGGCAGGTGACACCATATATTTT.

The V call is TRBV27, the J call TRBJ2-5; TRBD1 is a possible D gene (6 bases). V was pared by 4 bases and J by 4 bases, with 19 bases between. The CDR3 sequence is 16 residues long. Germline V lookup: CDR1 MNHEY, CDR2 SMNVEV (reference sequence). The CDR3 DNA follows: TGTGCCAGCAGTTCATCCCCCACAGGGACACGAGAGACCCAGTACTTC. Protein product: CASSSSPTGTRETQYF.

CDR3 DNA sequence: TGTGCCAGCACTAGTCGTATCGAGCGGGGGGGCCAGTTCTTC. Protein product: CASTSRIERGGQFF. The chain carries TRBV4-2 and TRBJ2-1, with TRBD2 identical over 10 bases. The germline CDR1 and CDR2 sequences are LGHNA and YNFKEQ. The CDR3 consists of 14 residues. The V segment lost 7 bases and the J segment 13 bases; nucleotides outside the gene matches: 13.

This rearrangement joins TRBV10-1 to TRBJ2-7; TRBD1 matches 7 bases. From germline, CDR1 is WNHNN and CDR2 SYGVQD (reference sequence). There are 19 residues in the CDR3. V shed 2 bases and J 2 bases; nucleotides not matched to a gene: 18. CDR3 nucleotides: TGCGCCAGCAGTGAGGATTTGACAGGGCCCAAAGTTTCAACCTACGAGCAGTACTTC. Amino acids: CASSEDLTGPKVSTYEQYF.

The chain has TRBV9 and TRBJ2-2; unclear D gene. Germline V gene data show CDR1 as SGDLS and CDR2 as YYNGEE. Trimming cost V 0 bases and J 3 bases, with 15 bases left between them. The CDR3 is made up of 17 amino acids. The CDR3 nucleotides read TGTGCCAGCAGCGTAGAGTCAACCCGGGTCTACACCGGGGAGCTGTTTTTT. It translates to CASSVESTRVYTGELFF. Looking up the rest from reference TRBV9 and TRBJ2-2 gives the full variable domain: DSGVTQTPKHLITATGQRVTLRCSPRSGDLSVYWYQQSLDQGLQFLIQYYNGEERAKGNILERFSAQQFPDLHSELNLSSLELGDSALYFCASSVESTRVYTGELFFGEGSRLTVL.

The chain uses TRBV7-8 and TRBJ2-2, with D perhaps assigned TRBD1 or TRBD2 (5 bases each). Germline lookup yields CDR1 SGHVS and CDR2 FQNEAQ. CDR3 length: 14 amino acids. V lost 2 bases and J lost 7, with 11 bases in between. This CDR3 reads CASSLSGPDGELFF. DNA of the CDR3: TGTGCCAGCAGCTTATCGGGGCCTGACGGGGAGCTGTTTTTT. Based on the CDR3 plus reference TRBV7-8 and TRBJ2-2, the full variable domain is GAGVSQSPRYKVAKRGQDVALRCDPISGHVSLFWYQQALGQGPEFLTYFQNEAQLDKSGLPSDRFFAERPEGSVSTLKIQRTQQEDSAVYLCASSLSGPDGELFFGEGSRLTVL.

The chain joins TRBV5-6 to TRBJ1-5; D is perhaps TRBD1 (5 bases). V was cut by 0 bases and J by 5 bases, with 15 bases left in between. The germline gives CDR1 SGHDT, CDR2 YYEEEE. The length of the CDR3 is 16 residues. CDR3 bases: TGTGCCAGCAGCTTGGGAGCGGCAGGGCGAGATCAGCCCCAGCATTTT. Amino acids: CASSLGAAGRDQPQHF.

CDR3 sequence: CASQGEGYGYTF. CDR3 bases: TGTGCCAGTCAGGGGGAAGGCTATGGCTACACCTTC. The rearrangement links TRBV19 to TRBJ1-2; TRBD1 matches 7 bases. This CDR3 comprises 12 residues. Germline CDR1 is LNHDA and CDR2 is SQIVND (reference sequence). Losses at the gene ends were 8 bases for V and 4 bases for J; bases not matched to a gene: 4.

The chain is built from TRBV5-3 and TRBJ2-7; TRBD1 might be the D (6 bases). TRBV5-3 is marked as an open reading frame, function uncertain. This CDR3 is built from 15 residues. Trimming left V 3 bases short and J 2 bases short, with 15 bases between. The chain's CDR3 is CARSSPRDKPYEQYF. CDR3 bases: TGTGCCAGAAGCTCCCCTCGGGACAAACCCTACGAGCAGTACTTC.

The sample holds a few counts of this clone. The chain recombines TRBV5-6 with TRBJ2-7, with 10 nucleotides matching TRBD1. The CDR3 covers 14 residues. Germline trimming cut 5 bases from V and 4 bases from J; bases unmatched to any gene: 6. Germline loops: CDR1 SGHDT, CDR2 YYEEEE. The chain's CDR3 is CASSRLGQGYEQYF. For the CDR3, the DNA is TGTGCCAGCAGTCGTTTGGGACAGGGGTACGAGCAGTACTTC. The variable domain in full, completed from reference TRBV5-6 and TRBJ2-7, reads DAGVTQSPTHLIKTRGQQVTLRCSPKSGHDTVSWYQQALGQGPQFIFQYYEEEERQRGNFPDRFSGHQFPNYSSELNVNALLLGDSALYLCASSRLGQGYEQYFGPGTRLTVT.

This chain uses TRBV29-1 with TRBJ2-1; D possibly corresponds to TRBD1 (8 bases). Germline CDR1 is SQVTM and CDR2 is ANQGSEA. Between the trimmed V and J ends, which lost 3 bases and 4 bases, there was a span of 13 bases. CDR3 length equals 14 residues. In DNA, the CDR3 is TGCAGCGTTGAGGACAGGGAGGGGTACAATGAGCAGTTCTTC. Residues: CSVEDREGYNEQFF.

Here the CDR3 reads CASSSGDQPQHF. The CDR3 region has the DNA TGTGCCAGCAGTTCCGGAGATCAGCCCCAGCATTTT. The genes are TRBV27 and TRBJ1-5, with no clear D. Germline assignment: CDR1 MNHEY and CDR2 SMNVEV (reference sequence). The length of the CDR3 is 12 residues. The germline V and J ends were trimmed by 4 bases and 5 bases, with 6 bases remaining between them.

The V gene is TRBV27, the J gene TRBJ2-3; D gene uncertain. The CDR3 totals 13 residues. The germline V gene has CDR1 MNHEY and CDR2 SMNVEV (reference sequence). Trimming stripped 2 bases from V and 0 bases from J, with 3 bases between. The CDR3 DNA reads TGTGCCAGCAGTTTAGCTAGCACAGATACGCAGTATTTT. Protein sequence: CASSLASTDTQYF.

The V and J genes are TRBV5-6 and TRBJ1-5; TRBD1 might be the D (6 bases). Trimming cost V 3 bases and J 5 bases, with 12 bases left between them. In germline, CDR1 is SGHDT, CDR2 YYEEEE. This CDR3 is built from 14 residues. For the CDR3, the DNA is TGTGCCAGCAGCTGGGGGGCAGGCGATCAGCCCCAGCATTTT. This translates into CASSWGAGDQPQHF.

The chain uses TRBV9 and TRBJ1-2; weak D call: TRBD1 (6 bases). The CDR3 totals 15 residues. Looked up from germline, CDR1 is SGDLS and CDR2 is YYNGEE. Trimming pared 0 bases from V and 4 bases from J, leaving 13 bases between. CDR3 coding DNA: TGTGCCAGCAGCGTAGGACAGGCAGGACTCTATGGCTACACCTTC. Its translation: CASSVGQAGLYGYTF.

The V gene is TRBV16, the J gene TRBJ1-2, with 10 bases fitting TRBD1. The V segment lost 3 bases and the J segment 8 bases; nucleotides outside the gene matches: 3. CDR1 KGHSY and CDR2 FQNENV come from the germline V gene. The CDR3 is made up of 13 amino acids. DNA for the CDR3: TGTGCCAGCAGCCAGGACAGGGGGATAGGCTACACCTTC. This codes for CASSQDRGIGYTF.